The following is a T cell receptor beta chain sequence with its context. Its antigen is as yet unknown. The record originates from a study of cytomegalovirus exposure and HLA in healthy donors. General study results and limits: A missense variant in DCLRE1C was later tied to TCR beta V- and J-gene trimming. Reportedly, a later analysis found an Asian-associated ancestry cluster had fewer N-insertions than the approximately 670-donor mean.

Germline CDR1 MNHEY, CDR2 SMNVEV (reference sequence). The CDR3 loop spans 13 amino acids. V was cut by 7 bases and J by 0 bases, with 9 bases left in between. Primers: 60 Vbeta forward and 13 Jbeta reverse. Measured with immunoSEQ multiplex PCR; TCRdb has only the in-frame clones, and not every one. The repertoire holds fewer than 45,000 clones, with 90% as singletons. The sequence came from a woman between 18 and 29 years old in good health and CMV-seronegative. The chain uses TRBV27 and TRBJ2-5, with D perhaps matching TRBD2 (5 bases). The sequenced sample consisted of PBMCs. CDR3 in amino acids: CASTDGNQETQYF. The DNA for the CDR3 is TGTGCCAGCACCGACGGGAACCAAGAGACCCAGTACTTC.